This entry lists 31 T cell receptor beta chains sequenced from one sample in a study of T cells in Graves' hyperthyroidism and ophthalmopathy. RNA transcripts served as the template for amplifying TCR beta CDR3 regions. Researchers ran a first-round RT-PCR on the TCR CDR3 using the HTBI primer set. TCRdb passed the multiplex PCR reads through MiXCR, listing each CDR3 protein once. The sample yields around 540,000 distinct CDR3 sequences, about 43% seen once. The sequencing input was peripheral blood or thyroid tissue (not recorded which). The receptors stem from a woman aged 18-29 years with Graves' hyperthyroidism.

This clonotype was counted only a few times. The chain couples TRBV2 to TRBJ1-3, with D unresolved. There are 18 residues in the CDR3. Germline V CDR1 and CDR2: SNHLY, FYNNEI. Trimming left V 2 bases short and J 0 bases short, with 17 bases between. CDR3 in amino acids: CASSEPYRTGISGNTIYF. CDR3 in DNA: TGTGCCAGCAGTGAACCCTACCGGACGGGCATCTCTGGAAACACCATATATTTT.

V gene TRBV20-1 combines with J gene TRBJ1-1; D not certain. This CDR3 is built from 12 residues. Trimming took off 2 bases at V and 4 bases at J, with 8 bases between the two ends. The V gene's germline CDR1 is DFQATT and CDR2 SNEGSKA (reference sequence). CDR3 sequence: CSARQAGTEAFF. In DNA form, the CDR3 reads TGCAGTGCTAGACAGGCAGGCACTGAAGCTTTCTTT.

Concerning this clonotype: A read error may be the cause here, since a much bigger clone is one base away. The V call is TRBV7-2, the J call TRBJ1-1, with 7 bases identical to TRBD1. The CDR3 contains 12 residues. The junction had 6 bases not matched to a gene; V was cut back by 7 bases and J by 7 bases. Per germline, CDR1 SGHTA and CDR2 FQGNSA. The CDR3 sequence: CASNPDRVEAFF. In DNA, the CDR3 is TGTGCCAGCAACCCCGACAGGGTTGAAGCTTTCTTT. Full variable domain (remainder filled in from reference TRBV7-2 and TRBJ1-1): GAGVSQSPSNKVTEKGKDVELRCDPISGHTALYWYRQSLGQGLEFLIYFQGNSAPDKSGLPSDRFSAERTGGSVSTLTIQRTQQEDSAVYLCASNPDRVEAFFGQGTRLTVV.

This clonotype showed up just a few times. The CDR3 is CASSKTGVEAFF. CDR3 DNA: TGTGCCAGCAGTAAGACAGGGGTTGAAGCTTTCTTT. The chain joins TRBV6-5 to TRBJ1-1, with 8 nucleotides matching TRBD1. The CDR3 extends over 12 amino acids. The J segment lost 7 bases and the V segment lost 5 bases, leaving 3 bases of the junction unmatched. Per the germline V gene, CDR1 is MNHEY and CDR2 is SVGAGI.

J is TRBJ1-5 and V is TRBV7-9; a possible D gene is TRBD1 (5 bases). V was shortened by 5 bases and J by 6 bases, with 17 bases between the two germline ends. CDR1 and CDR2 (germline): SEHNR, FQNEAQ (reference sequence). The CDR3 loop spans 15 amino acids. CDR3 bases: TGTGCCAGCAGCCAAGCCTTAGGGGCACGTCAGCCCCAGCATTTT. This translates into CASSQALGARQPQHF.

The chain employs TRBV20-1 and TRBJ1-1; 9 bases fit TRBD1. The V gene end was trimmed by 6 bases and the J gene end by 5 bases; junction bases not matched to a gene: 10. The CDR3 loop spans 14 amino acids. From germline, CDR1 is DFQATT and CDR2 SNEGSKA (reference sequence). The CDR3 protein is CSAPGTGWGTEAFF. The CDR3 DNA is TGCAGTGCCCCTGGGACAGGGTGGGGGACTGAAGCTTTCTTT.

The J gene is TRBJ2-2, the V gene TRBV4-1, with D perhaps TRBD2 (5 bases). Trimming took off 0 bases at V and 5 bases at J, with 10 bases between the two ends. Looked up from germline, CDR1 is MGHRA and CDR2 is YSYEKL. The CDR3 is 15 amino acids. CDR3 in DNA: TGCGCCAGCAGCCAAGATCATGGGGAGACCGGGGAGCTGTTTTTT. Translated, it gives CASSQDHGETGELFF.

The chain is built from TRBV7-2 and TRBJ1-2, with no clear D. V was shortened by 9 bases and J by 2 bases, with 4 bases between the two germline ends. The CDR3 has 10 residues. In germline, CDR1 is SGHTA, CDR2 FQGNSA. The CDR3 DNA is TGTGCCAGACTAAACTATGGCTACACCTTC. Its translation: CARLNYGYTF.

The chain recombines TRBV15 with TRBJ1-6; D call uncertain. The CDR3 length is 15 residues. Trimming left V 1 base short and J 7 bases short, with 11 bases between. The germline V gene has CDR1 LNHNV and CDR2 YYDKDF (reference sequence). The CDR3 DNA is TGTGCCACCAGCAGAGGTAGGACTAGCAATTCACCCCTCCACTTT. As protein: CATSRGRTSNSPLHF.

This clonotype has at least ten counts. This chain uses TRBV2 with TRBJ2-5, with 7 positions matching TRBD2. The CDR3 runs 16 residues. Trimming removed 4 bases from V and 5 bases from J; junction bases left unmatched: 13. The germline V gene has CDR1 SNHLY and CDR2 FYNNEI. CDR3 DNA: TGTGCCAGCAGTGTGGGTGCTAGCGGAGATGGGGAGACCCAGTACTTC. Translated: CASSVGASGDGETQYF.

The chain combines TRBV9 with TRBJ1-1, with D perhaps TRBD1 (6 bases). The CDR3 loop spans 14 amino acids. From germline, CDR1 is SGDLS and CDR2 YYNGEE. V was trimmed by 5 bases and J by 3 bases, leaving 14 bases between them. CDR3 protein: CASRNQGWDTEAFF. The CDR3 region has the DNA TGTGCCAGCAGGAACCAGGGGTGGGACACTGAAGCTTTCTTT.

The chain has TRBV20-1 and TRBJ2-6, with TRBD2 as a possible D gene (5 bases). The CDR3 consists of 15 residues. The V gene lost 4 bases and the J gene lost 1 base, with 11 bases spanning the gap. CDR1 and CDR2 from the germline V gene are DFQATT and SNEGSKA (reference sequence). In DNA form, the CDR3 reads TGCAGTGCTACTGAGGGAACTTCTGGGGCCAACGTCCTGACTTTC. Translated: CSATEGTSGANVLTF.

The chain joins TRBV29-1 to TRBJ1-2, with D maybe TRBD1 (5 bases). The germline V and J ends were trimmed by 4 bases and 5 bases, with 14 bases remaining between them. Germline assignment: CDR1 SQVTM and CDR2 ANQGSEA. CDR3 length: 13 amino acids. DNA of the CDR3: TGCAGCGTTGCGTCCGACAGCGGTTATGGCTACACCTTC. Translation gives CSVASDSGYGYTF.

The chain has TRBV10-3 and TRBJ1-4; possible D gene TRBD1, 5 bases. There are 13 residues in the CDR3. Germline V lookup: CDR1 ENHRY, CDR2 SYGVKD. The V and J ends lost 11 bases and 3 bases respectively, with 13 bases between them. CDR3 in amino acids: CAPRGAPNEKLFF. CDR3 DNA sequence: TGTGCCCCCCGTGGGGCCCCTAATGAAAAACTGTTTTTT.

Only a few counts were recorded for this clonotype. V and J are TRBV19 and TRBJ1-1, with 7 nucleotides matching TRBD1. Trimming took 4 bases from V and 1 from J; bases not matched to a gene: 3. Germline lookup yields CDR1 LNHDA and CDR2 SQIVND (reference sequence). CDR3 length equals 14 residues. The CDR3 DNA is TGTGCCAGTAGTAGGGACAGCTCGAACACTGAAGCTTTCTTT. As protein: CASSRDSSNTEAFF.

This clonotype occurred many times. The chain carries TRBV29-1 and TRBJ1-1; D gene unclear. The germline V and J ends were trimmed by 1 base and 3 bases, with 9 bases remaining between them. The CDR3 contains 13 residues. Germline lookup yields CDR1 SQVTM and CDR2 ANQGSEA. Written as DNA, the CDR3 is TGCAGCGTTGAAGGGGGAGGGCACACTGAAGCTTTCTTT. This encodes CSVEGGGHTEAFF.

This clonotype was seen a few times. The genes are TRBV12-3 or TRBV12-4 and TRBJ2-7, with D tentatively TRBD2 (6 bases). V lost 7 bases, J lost 3 bases, and 13 bases lay in between. The CDR3 is made up of 13 amino acids. The CDR3 loop is CASTSSGHYEQYF. In nucleotides, the CDR3 is TGTGCCAGCACGTCAAGCGGGCACTACGAGCAGTACTTC.

The V call is TRBV7-2, the J call TRBJ1-5; D unclear. With 5 bases removed from V and 0 bases from J, the gap between germline ends came to 8 bases. From germline, CDR1 is SGHTA and CDR2 FQGNSA. CDR3 size: 14 residues. The chain's CDR3 is CASSQENSNQPQHF. CDR3 sequence (DNA): TGTGCCAGCAGCCAAGAAAATAGCAATCAGCCCCAGCATTTT.

The chain is built from TRBV12-5 and TRBJ1-3; unclear D gene. Germline assignment: CDR1 LGHNT and CDR2 FRNRAP. V was cut by 5 bases and J by 10 bases, with 12 bases left in between. The CDR3 is 12 residues long. The CDR3 bases are TGTGCTAGTGGTCTCTCCTCGGGGACCATATATTTT. Translation: CASGLSSGTIYF.

The chain uses TRBV19 and TRBJ2-3; D perhaps matches TRBD2 (6 bases). V was trimmed by 6 bases and J by 6 bases, leaving 10 bases between them. The length of the CDR3 is 12 residues. Germline V gene lookup returns CDR1 LNHDA and CDR2 SQIVND (reference sequence). CDR3 protein: CASSGSLDTQYF. In DNA form, the CDR3 reads TGTGCCAGTAGCGGGAGTTTGGATACGCAGTATTTT. Full variable domain (remainder filled in from reference TRBV19 and TRBJ2-3): DGGITQSPKYLFRKEGQNVTLSCEQNLNHDAMYWYRQDPGQGLRLIYYSQIVNDFQKGDIAEGYSVSREKKESFPLTVTSAQKNPTAFYLCASSGSLDTQYFGPGTRLTVL.

This clonotype was detected many times. This sequence joins TRBV2 and TRBJ2-6; possibly TRBD2 for D (6 bases). The germline CDR1 and CDR2 sequences are SNHLY and FYNNEI. The CDR3 is 17 residues long. Deletions cut 1 base from V and 2 bases from J, with 12 bases between. CDR3 in DNA: TGTGCCAGCAGTGAAGTTGGAGGGGAGGCTGGGGCCAACGTCCTGACTTTC. Amino acids: CASSEVGGEAGANVLTF.

The gene calls are TRBV6-5 and TRBJ1-2; D remains unclear. This CDR3 has 13 amino acids. The V gene lost 6 bases and the J gene lost 4 bases, with 12 bases spanning the gap. CDR1 and CDR2 from the germline V gene are MNHEY and SVGAGI. The CDR3 DNA follows: TGTGCCAGCAGGGCCGTACAACCCTATGGCTACACCTTC. Protein sequence: CASRAVQPYGYTF.

The V call is TRBV16, the J call TRBJ1-2, with D hard to call. The CDR3 runs 12 residues. V was cut by 5 bases and J by 7 bases, with 11 bases left in between. The germline gives CDR1 KGHSY, CDR2 FQNENV. CDR3 bases: TGTGCCAGCAGCTCAGACACGGGTGGCTACACCTTC. Translation gives CASSSDTGGYTF.

The table lists this clonotype with many counts. V usage is TRBV7-2 and J usage is TRBJ2-6; 7 positions match TRBD1. This CDR3 has 16 amino acids. V lost 5 bases to trimming and J lost 0 bases; unmatched junction nucleotides: 4. Germline V gene lookup returns CDR1 SGHTA and CDR2 FQGNSA. CDR3 DNA sequence: TGTGCCAGCAGCAGGGGACAGCTCTCTGGGGCCAACGTCCTGACTTTC. It specifies CASSRGQLSGANVLTF.

This clonotype was found once. With a much larger clone just one base away, this may be a read error. V is TRBV29-1 and J is TRBJ2-7; tentative D call: TRBD2 (5 bases). The germline CDR1 and CDR2 sequences are SQVTM and ANQGSEA. The V and J ends lost 4 bases and 6 bases respectively, with 16 bases between them. The CDR3 runs to 13 residues. The CDR3 bases are TGCAGCGTTGTTCTCGGGAACTCGGGCGAGCAGTACTTC. Encoded protein: CSVVLGNSGEQYF.

The CDR3 sequence is CASSVVEGRGTIYF. The CDR3 nucleotides read TGTGCCAGCAGCGTAGTAGAGGGACGTGGAACCATATATTTT. The chain has TRBV9 and TRBJ1-3; possible D gene TRBD1, 5 bases. Trimming removed 0 bases at V and 10 bases at J, with 14 bases between. CDR1 and CDR2 (germline): SGDLS, YYNGEE. The CDR3 length is 14 residues. The complete variable domain, with remaining parts taken from reference TRBV9 and TRBJ1-3, reads DSGVTQTPKHLITATGQRVTLRCSPRSGDLSVYWYQQSLDQGLQFLIQYYNGEERAKGNILERFSAQQFPDLHSELNLSSLELGDSALYFCASSVVEGRGTIYFGEGSWLTVV.

The rearrangement links TRBV7-8 to TRBJ2-6; TRBD1 is a possible D gene (5 bases). V gave up 3 bases and J gave up 2 bases, with 17 bases separating them. This CDR3 has 18 residues. Germline V gives CDR1 SGHVS, CDR2 FQNEAQ. The DNA of the CDR3 is TGTGCCAGCAGCTTGTTGACAGAAATAAGGACTGGGGCCAACGTCCTGACTTTC. It specifies CASSLLTEIRTGANVLTF.

This chain links TRBV20-1 with TRBJ2-5; a possible D gene is TRBD1 (5 bases). The V gene lost 6 bases and the J gene lost 4 bases, with 18 bases spanning the gap. Germline CDR1 is DFQATT and CDR2 is SNEGSKA (reference sequence). This CDR3 is built from 14 residues. This CDR3 reads CSAVASGNRETQYF. The DNA for the CDR3 is TGCAGTGCGGTTGCCTCAGGGAATCGAGAGACCCAGTACTTC.

The chain couples TRBV12-3 or TRBV12-4 to TRBJ1-1; maybe TRBD1 (5 bases). The CDR3 sequence is 16 residues long. Trimming cost V 6 bases and J 5 bases, with 22 bases left between them. The CDR3 DNA follows: TGTGCCAGCAGCGAGAGCGGGACGCCCTTAGGTACTGAAGCTTTCTTT. Its translation is CASSESGTPLGTEAFF.

The gene calls are TRBV25-1 and TRBJ1-2, with unresolved D. CDR3 size: 15 residues. Germline V gene data show CDR1 as MGHDK and CDR2 as SYGVNS. V gave up 6 bases and J gave up 6 bases, with 20 bases separating them. CDR3 nucleotides: TGTGCCAGCAGAGATCGGGTTGGACTTAGAGATGGCTACACCTTC. Translating it yields CASRDRVGLRDGYTF.

This clonotype was observed a handful of times. The rearrangement joins TRBV7-9 to TRBJ2-7; D gene unclear. CDR3 length: 16 residues. The V end lost 1 base, the J end lost 1 base, and 14 bases lay between the germline ends. Germline V lookup: CDR1 SEHNR, CDR2 FQNEAQ (reference sequence). DNA for the CDR3: TGTGCCAGCAGCTTAGAGTATTTGGGCCCTTCCTACGAGCAGTACTTC. Amino acid sequence: CASSLEYLGPSYEQYF.